This TCR beta chain was profiled in a study of chronic HIV infection and antiretroviral therapy. MiXCR, run by TCRdb on the 5' RACE reads, gives a single entry per CDR3 protein. The sample shows just over 30,000 distinct CDR3 sequences, more than 7.5% of them seen only once. This CDR3 spans 16 amino acids. The V gene's germline CDR1 is MGHRA and CDR2 YSYEKL. V was clipped by 1 base and J by 5 bases; unmatched bases: 6. The sample consisted of peripheral blood. The sequence came from an adult who had HIV and had not received antiretroviral therapy, or was an uninfected healthy control (not recorded which). The chain employs TRBV4-1 and TRBJ1-4; TRBD1 matches 8 bases. The CDR3, as DNA: TGCGCCAGCAGCCAAGCACCACAGGGGGTCAATGAAAAACTGTTTTTT. It yields the protein CASSQAPQGVNEKLFF.